The 13 T cell receptor beta chains listed next were all sequenced from one sample in a study of regulatory and conventional T cells in RAG deficiency. Blood CD4+ CD25-high CD127-low regulatory T cells supplied the genomic DNA template. Sequencing used immunoSEQ multiplex PCR; TCRdb keeps in-frame clones, though not all of them. Of around 7,700 clones in the sample, about 93% were seen once. These data were also filed under a second study, of regulatory T cells. In that study: The primer mix had 52 TRBV and 13 TRBJ primers.

What was sequenced was CD127- CD25+ CD4+ Tregs sorted from blood. These receptors all stem from a human donor in good health.

The rearrangement uses TRBV2 and TRBJ2-3; D is possibly TRBD2 (5 bases). The CDR3 loop spans 16 amino acids. Germline V CDR1 and CDR2: SNHLY, FYNNEI. V lost 5 bases, J lost 0 bases, and 15 bases lay in between. The CDR3 protein is CASSWRQQFSTDTQYF. CDR3 coding DNA: TGTGCCAGCAGTTGGAGGCAACAGTTTAGCACAGATACGCAGTATTTT.

This clone was seen a single time. The chain carries TRBV19 and TRBJ1-1; 8 nucleotides align to TRBD1. There are 13 residues in the CDR3. The V gene's germline CDR1 is LNHDA and CDR2 SQIVND (reference sequence). Trimming at V came to 9 bases and at J to 2 bases, leaving 5 bases not matched to a gene. In nucleotides, the CDR3 is TGTGCCAGCCGGGACAGGCCCAACACTGAAGCTTTCTTT. As protein: CASRDRPNTEAFF.

The chain carries TRBV7-2 and TRBJ2-7, with TRBD2 matching over 10 bases. This CDR3 comprises 15 residues. The germline CDR1 and CDR2 sequences are SGHTA and FQGNSA. Trimming removed 1 base from V and 7 bases from J; junction bases left unmatched: 7. The CDR3: CASSLVGLAGEEQYF. The CDR3 region has the DNA TGTGCCAGCAGCTTAGTCGGGCTAGCGGGGGAAGAGCAGTACTTC. The whole variable domain, remainder taken from reference TRBV7-2 and TRBJ2-7, is GAGVSQSPSNKVTEKGKDVELRCDPISGHTALYWYRQSLGQGLEFLIYFQGNSAPDKSGLPSDRFSAERTGGSVSTLTIQRTQQEDSAVYLCASSLVGLAGEEQYFGPGTRLTVT.

This chain joins TRBV10-2 and TRBJ1-1, with TRBD1 matching over 7 bases. Trimming removed 10 bases from V and 5 bases from J; junction bases left unmatched: 10. Germline V lookup: CDR1 WSHSY, CDR2 SAAADI. CDR3 length: 13 residues. This CDR3 reads CATTTDRATEAFF. The CDR3 coding sequence is TGCGCCACCACCACAGACAGGGCGACTGAAGCTTTCTTT.

The chain employs TRBV5-4 and TRBJ1-2, with D tentatively TRBD1 (5 bases). V lost 3 bases to trimming and J lost 8 bases, with 11 bases between them. CDR3 size: 12 residues. CDR1 is SGHNT and CDR2 is YYREEE in the germline V gene (reference sequence). CDR3 in DNA: TGTGCCAGCAGCTCGCCAGGGCAGGGCTACACCTTC. Its translation is CASSSPGQGYTF.

This chain joins TRBV19 and TRBJ1-6; TRBD1 matches at 7 bases. V trimming: 5 bases; J trimming: 7 bases; junction bases outside the gene matches: 5. The CDR3 has 14 residues. CDR1 is LNHDA and CDR2 is SQIVND in the germline V gene (reference sequence). The CDR3 DNA reads TGTGCCAGTAGTCTGGAGGGGGCGAATTCACCCCTCCACTTT. This translates into CASSLEGANSPLHF.

V and J are TRBV5-5 and TRBJ2-7; 8 nucleotides line up with TRBD1. The CDR3 length is 15 residues. Germline V lookup: CDR1 SGHKS, CDR2 YYEKEE (reference sequence). V shed 2 bases, J shed 4 bases, and the junction held 8 bases outside the gene matches. The CDR3 nucleotides are TGTGCCAGCAGCTTCTGGGACAGGAAGATATACGAGCAGTACTTC. Amino acids: CASSFWDRKIYEQYF.

About this clone itself: Relative to the germline gene, one junction end is altered; a read error may explain this. The same CDR3 arises from other DNA sequences in this sample as well. The genes are TRBV27 and TRBJ1-6; D is unresolved. Germline V CDR1 and CDR2: MNHEY, SMNVEV (reference sequence). The CDR3 spans 15 residues. In DNA form, the CDR3 reads TGTGCCAGCAGTTTAGAGAGGTCCTATAATTCCCCCCTCCACTTT. Its translation: CASSLERSYNSPLHF.

The chain is built from TRBV19 and TRBJ2-1; possible D gene TRBD2, 6 bases. The germline CDR1 and CDR2 sequences are LNHDA and SQIVND (reference sequence). The CDR3 is 15 amino acids. Trimming pared 6 bases from V and 8 bases from J, leaving 20 bases between. The CDR3 loop is CASSTPGLATDEQFF. In DNA, the CDR3 is TGTGCCAGTAGCACACCGGGACTCGCGACGGATGAGCAGTTCTTC.

This clone was observed once. A read error may produce the germline difference seen at one junction end. This chain connects TRBV7-7 to TRBJ2-5; 7 nucleotides line up with TRBD2. CDR3 length equals 14 residues. CDR1 is SSHAT, CDR2 FNYEAQ, per germline (reference sequence). The CDR3 loop is CASSLAGPQETQYF. The CDR3 bases are TGTGCTAGCAGCTTAGCGGGCCCACAAGAGACCCAGTACTTC. The full variable domain, in which reference TRBV7-7 and TRBJ2-5 provide the parts outside the CDR3, is GAGVSQSPRYKVTKRGQDVTLRCDPISSHATLYWYQQALGQGPEFLTYFNYEAQPDKSGLPSDRFSAERPEGSISTLTIQRTEQRDSAMYRCASSLAGPQETQYFGPGTRLLVL.

This chain links TRBV25-1 with TRBJ2-2, with 8 bases that match TRBD2. Trimming at V came to 6 bases and at J to 7 bases, leaving 1 base not matched to a gene. Germline V gene lookup returns CDR1 MGHDK and CDR2 SYGVNS. This CDR3 spans 12 amino acids. CDR3 sequence reads: CASSAGGGELFF. For the CDR3, the DNA is TGTGCCAGCAGCGCGGGGGGCGGGGAGCTGTTTTTT. The whole variable domain, remainder taken from reference TRBV25-1 and TRBJ2-2, is EADIYQTPRYLVIGTGKKITLECSQTMGHDKMYWYQQDPGMELHLIHYSYGVNSTEKGDLSSESTVSRIRTEHFPLTLESARPSHTSQYLCASSAGGGELFFGEGSRLTVL.

The genes are TRBV30 and TRBJ1-6; 8 nucleotides agree with TRBD1. The trim removed 3 bases at V and 8 bases at J, leaving 0 bases unmatched. Germline loops: CDR1 GTSNPN, CDR2 SVGIG (reference sequence). This CDR3 has 12 residues. This chain's CDR3 is CAWRDRDSPLHF. DNA for the CDR3: TGTGCCTGGAGGGACAGGGATTCACCCCTCCACTTT. The full variable domain, its missing parts supplied by reference TRBV30 and TRBJ1-6, is SQTIHQWPATLVQPVGSPLSLECTVEGTSNPNLYWYRQAAGRGLQLLFYSVGIGQISSEVPQNLSASRPQDRQFILSSKKLLLSDSGFYLCAWRDRDSPLHFGNGTRLTVT.

In its sample, this clone was seen once. The rearrangement links TRBV7-3 to TRBJ2-1; TRBD2 aligns across 12 bases. V dropped 5 bases and J dropped 5; count of bases not matched to a gene: 7. The CDR3 has 16 amino acids. Germline V CDR1 and CDR2: SGHTA, FQGTGA. The CDR3 loop is CASSPNRLAGDNEQFF. In DNA form, the CDR3 reads TGTGCCAGCAGCCCGAACAGACTAGCGGGAGACAATGAGCAGTTCTTC.